Listed below are T cell receptor beta chains from one sample, sequenced in a study of T cell repertoires in cytomegalovirus infection. TCRdb itself ran the reads through MiXCR, one entry per CDR3 protein. The data show 360,000 or so distinct CDR3 sequences, with approximately 35% seen just once and approximately 13% held by the top ten. Their antigens are not known. Sequenced here: cultured PBMCs, sampled from culture after CMV antigen stimulation. These receptors all come from a human donor in good health (CMV status not recorded). Some clones in this sample may be carry-over from other donors' samples. Each CDR3 is given with its conserved first and last residue. A D gene is named only where the DNA matches it firmly. Clone size appears in some rows only: once, few, many, or a class for an expanded clone.

CDR3aa: CASRPGGTRSTDTQYF; CDR3nt: TGTGCCAGCAGACCCGGAGGCACCCGATCCACAGATACGCAGTATTTT; d_gene: -; j_gene: TRBJ2-3; v_gene: TRBV7-2; abundance: -
CDR3aa: CASGLAGPNTGELFF; CDR3nt: TGTGCCAGCGGACTAGCGGGACCGAACACCGGGGAGCTGTTTTTT; d_gene: TRBD2; j_gene: TRBJ2-2; v_gene: TRBV7-9; abundance: -
CDR3aa: CASSAGTGIVGTEAFF; CDR3nt: TGTGCCAGCAGCGCCGGGACAGGGATAGTAGGCACTGAAGCTTTCTTT; d_gene: TRBD1; j_gene: TRBJ1-1; v_gene: TRBV7-2; abundance: few
CDR3aa: CASSDIEGTGGSVGTEAFF; CDR3nt: TGTGCCAGCAGCGATATAGAAGGGACAGGGGGCTCCGTCGGCACTGAAGCTTTCTTT; d_gene: TRBD1; j_gene: TRBJ1-1; v_gene: TRBV14; abundance: few
CDR3aa: CASSFRAGVDEQFF; CDR3nt: TGCGCCAGCAGCTTCCGAGCGGGAGTGGATGAGCAGTTCTTC; d_gene: TRBD2; j_gene: TRBJ2-1; v_gene: TRBV5-1; abundance: -
CDR3aa: CASSIPVGSEAFF; CDR3nt: TGTGCCAGTAGTATACCGGTAGGATCTGAAGCTTTCTTT; d_gene: -; j_gene: TRBJ1-1; v_gene: TRBV19; abundance: -
CDR3aa: CATRWDSYGYTF; CDR3nt: TGTGCCACCCGGTGGGATAGCTATGGCTACACCTTC; d_gene: -; j_gene: TRBJ1-2; v_gene: TRBV28; abundance: -
CDR3aa: CASSQSTSGTDTQYF; CDR3nt: TGTGCCAGCAGCCAAAGTACTAGCGGCACAGATACGCAGTATTTT; d_gene: TRBD2; j_gene: TRBJ2-3; v_gene: TRBV7-6; abundance: -
CDR3aa: CASSLVSSGRYNNEQFF; CDR3nt: TGTGCCAGCAGTTTAGTTTCGAGCGGTAGATACAACAATGAGCAGTTCTTC; d_gene: -; j_gene: TRBJ2-1; v_gene: TRBV12-3/TRBV12-4; abundance: many
CDR3aa: CASSYLQGQGANEQYF; CDR3nt: TGTGCCAGCAGTTACCTCCAAGGACAGGGGGCCAACGAGCAGTACTTC; d_gene: TRBD1; j_gene: TRBJ2-7; v_gene: TRBV6-5; abundance: few
CDR3aa: CASSIRTSTDTQYF; CDR3nt: TGTGCCAGTAGTATACGGACCAGCACAGATACGCAGTATTTT; d_gene: -; j_gene: TRBJ2-3; v_gene: TRBV19; abundance: -
CDR3aa: CASSLSSLRSNQPQHF; CDR3nt: TGTGCCAGCAGCTTATCGAGTTTACGGAGCAATCAGCCCCAGCATTTT; d_gene: -; j_gene: TRBJ1-5; v_gene: TRBV7-8; abundance: few
CDR3aa: CASSFSAPSTDTQYF; CDR3nt: TGTGCCAGCAGCTTCTCAGCCCCTAGCACAGATACGCAGTATTTT; d_gene: -; j_gene: TRBJ2-3; v_gene: TRBV7-2; abundance: -
CDR3aa: CASSLNRGSGNTIYF; CDR3nt: TGCGCCAGCAGCTTGAACCGGGGCTCTGGAAACACCATATATTTT; d_gene: -; j_gene: TRBJ1-3; v_gene: TRBV5-1; abundance: few
CDR3aa: CASSLWGNSGNTIYF; CDR3nt: TGTGCCAGCAGCTTATGGGGCAACTCTGGAAACACCATATATTTT; d_gene: -; j_gene: TRBJ1-3; v_gene: TRBV7-2; abundance: many
CDR3aa: CASTDREVYSPLHF; CDR3nt: TGTGCCAGCACCGACAGGGAGGTGTATTCACCCCTCCACTTT; d_gene: TRBD1; j_gene: TRBJ1-6; v_gene: TRBV7-9; abundance: medium-sized
CDR3aa: CASSLYNEQYF; CDR3nt: TGTGCCAGCAGTTTATACAACGAGCAGTACTTC; d_gene: -; j_gene: TRBJ2-7; v_gene: TRBV28; abundance: -
CDR3aa: CASSLDGTAFSYEQYF; CDR3nt: TGTGCCAGCAGCTTAGACGGGACCGCATTTTCCTACGAGCAGTACTTC; d_gene: -; j_gene: TRBJ2-7; v_gene: TRBV11-1; abundance: few
CDR3aa: CASSLAFSLAGGPGGEQYF; CDR3nt: TGTGCCAGCAGCTTAGCGTTTTCGCTAGCGGGAGGGCCAGGTGGGGAGCAGTACTTC; d_gene: TRBD2; j_gene: TRBJ2-7; v_gene: TRBV7-2; abundance: -
CDR3aa: CASSQEALGRRPSYNEQFF; CDR3nt: TGTGCCAGCAGCCAAGAAGCCCTGGGACGCCGTCCGTCCTACAATGAGCAGTTCTTC; d_gene: -; j_gene: TRBJ2-1; v_gene: TRBV14; abundance: -
CDR3aa: CASSKGALMNTEAFF; CDR3nt: TGTGCCAGCTCGAAGGGGGCTCTAATGAACACTGAAGCTTTCTTT; d_gene: TRBD1; j_gene: TRBJ1-1; v_gene: TRBV28; abundance: many
CDR3aa: CASSLAGRYTEAFF; CDR3nt: TGTGCCAGCAGTTTAGCGGGTCGGTACACTGAAGCTTTCTTT; d_gene: -; j_gene: TRBJ1-1; v_gene: TRBV12-3/TRBV12-4; abundance: -
CDR3aa: CASSLWLAGGTDTQYF; CDR3nt: TGTGCCAGCAGCTTATGGCTAGCGGGAGGAACAGATACGCAGTATTTT; d_gene: TRBD2; j_gene: TRBJ2-3; v_gene: TRBV7-2; abundance: -
CDR3aa: CASSIQGTMTEAFF; CDR3nt: TGTGCCAGTAGTATTCAAGGGACGATGACTGAAGCTTTCTTT; d_gene: -; j_gene: TRBJ1-1; v_gene: TRBV19; abundance: few
CDR3aa: CASSLLRSNSPLHF; CDR3nt: TGTGCCAGCAGCTTATTACGTTCAAATTCACCCCTCCACTTT; d_gene: -; j_gene: TRBJ1-6; v_gene: TRBV7-8; abundance: -
CDR3aa: CASSFRGAGANVLTF; CDR3nt: TGTGCCAGCAGCTTCCGAGGGGCTGGGGCCAACGTCCTGACTTTC; d_gene: -; j_gene: TRBJ2-6; v_gene: TRBV7-8; abundance: -
CDR3aa: CASRRDRDRGEQYF; CDR3nt: TGTGCCAGCCGCCGGGACAGGGACCGGGGGGAGCAGTACTTC; d_gene: TRBD1; j_gene: TRBJ2-7; v_gene: TRBV6-1; abundance: many
CDR3aa: CSAAGAQDITDTQYF; CDR3nt: TGCAGTGCCGCCGGGGCACAAGATATCACAGATACGCAGTATTTT; d_gene: -; j_gene: TRBJ2-3; v_gene: TRBV20-1; abundance: -
CDR3aa: CASTRQGASSTDTQYF; CDR3nt: TGTGCCAGCACTAGACAGGGGGCGTCTAGCACAGATACGCAGTATTTT; d_gene: TRBD1; j_gene: TRBJ2-3; v_gene: TRBV6-1; abundance: few
CDR3aa: CASSREGGNTPLHF; CDR3nt: TGCGCCAGCAGCCGGGAGGGGGGAAATACACCCCTCCACTTT; d_gene: -; j_gene: TRBJ1-6; v_gene: TRBV4-1; abundance: -
CDR3aa: CASKPGQGNEKLFF; CDR3nt: TGTGCCAGCAAACCGGGACAGGGAAATGAAAAACTGTTTTTT; d_gene: TRBD1; j_gene: TRBJ1-4; v_gene: TRBV7-2; abundance: -
CDR3aa: CASSRTGLAAFF; CDR3nt: TGTGCCAGCAGCCGGACAGGGTTAGCAGCTTTCTTT; d_gene: TRBD1; j_gene: TRBJ1-1; v_gene: TRBV7-9; abundance: -
CDR3aa: CASSFPGHTEAFF; CDR3nt: TGTGCCAGTAGTTTTCCGGGGCATACTGAAGCTTTCTTT; d_gene: -; j_gene: TRBJ1-1; v_gene: TRBV19; abundance: few
CDR3aa: CSAREERAGLAGYYEQYF; CDR3nt: TGCAGTGCTAGAGAGGAGCGGGCGGGACTAGCGGGATACTACGAGCAGTACTTC; d_gene: TRBD2; j_gene: TRBJ2-7; v_gene: TRBV20-1; abundance: few
CDR3aa: CSAPHRGTGTYEQYF; CDR3nt: TGCAGTGCTCCACACAGGGGGACAGGCACCTACGAGCAGTACTTC; d_gene: TRBD1; j_gene: TRBJ2-7; v_gene: TRBV20-1; abundance: -
CDR3aa: CASSLTLGSYNEQFF; CDR3nt: TGTGCCAGCAGCTTAACCCTCGGCTCCTACAATGAGCAGTTCTTC; d_gene: -; j_gene: TRBJ2-1; v_gene: TRBV7-6; abundance: once
CDR3aa: CASSWTGAKELFF; CDR3nt: TGTGCCAGCAGCTGGACAGGGGCTAAGGAGCTGTTTTTT; d_gene: TRBD1; j_gene: TRBJ2-2; v_gene: TRBV7-6; abundance: -
CDR3aa: CASSLARRGTYNEQFF; CDR3nt: TGTGCCAGCAGCTTAGCGCGCAGGGGAACCTACAATGAGCAGTTCTTC; d_gene: -; j_gene: TRBJ2-1; v_gene: TRBV7-8; abundance: -
CDR3aa: CASGSTEAFF; CDR3nt: TGTGCGAGCGGAAGCACTGAAGCTTTCTTT; d_gene: -; j_gene: TRBJ1-1; v_gene: TRBV7-2; abundance: -
CDR3aa: CASSLFIRGRRTGELFF; CDR3nt: TGTGCCAGCAGCTTATTCATCCGGGGGCGCCGCACCGGGGAGCTGTTTTTT; d_gene: -; j_gene: TRBJ2-2; v_gene: TRBV7-2; abundance: few